A selection of T cell receptor beta chains follows, all from one sample in a study of blood T cell repertoires in COVID-19. The assay was immunoSEQ multiplex PCR, and TCRdb's table has in-frame clones only and misses some. The data contain 210,000 or so clones, 84% of them singletons. Sample: peripheral blood. The receptors were gathered from a human donor in a cohort sampled during active COVID-19. CDR3s include the opening cysteine and the closing phenylalanine or tryptophan.

J gene: TRBJ2-7
V gene: TRBV9
CDR3 protein: CASRLGSRGSYEQYF

J gene: TRBJ1-1
V gene: TRBV5-1
CDR3 protein: CASSLASGTEAFF

J gene: TRBJ2-3
V gene: TRBV11-3
CDR3 protein: CASSLDPGADTQYF

J gene: TRBJ1-1
V gene: TRBV27
CDR3 protein: CASSLSAGGITEAFF

J gene: TRBJ2-1
V gene: TRBV24-1
CDR3 protein: CATSDIHYNEQFF

J gene: TRBJ2-1
V gene: TRBV5-1
CDR3 protein: CASSLSGTSGGHNEQFF

J gene: TRBJ2-2
V gene: TRBV28
CDR3 protein: CAAKQGGTGELFF

J gene: TRBJ2-1
V gene: TRBV14
CDR3 protein: CASSQGTGSYNEQFF

J gene: TRBJ2-5
V gene: TRBV28
CDR3 protein: CASSLAGETQYF

J gene: TRBJ2-6
V gene: TRBV5-1
CDR3 protein: CASWTGGASGANVLTF

J gene: TRBJ2-3
V gene: TRBV6-5
CDR3 protein: CASRSGQTDTQYF

J gene: TRBJ2-7
V gene: TRBV2
CDR3 protein: CASSKTGFDEQYF

J gene: TRBJ1-2
V gene: TRBV7-8
CDR3 protein: CASSLGPDRVNGYTF

J gene: TRBJ1-2
V gene: TRBV7-8
CDR3 protein: CASSVGTANYGYTF

J gene: TRBJ1-1
V gene: TRBV24-1
CDR3 protein: CATSGTGTEKAFF

J gene: TRBJ2-1
V gene: TRBV9
CDR3 protein: CASSARDRGYNEQFF

J gene: TRBJ2-5
V gene: TRBV5-1
CDR3 protein: CASSPQGGAETQYF

J gene: TRBJ1-2
V gene: TRBV3-1/TRBV3-2
CDR3 protein: CASSYYTGTPYTF

J gene: TRBJ1-5
V gene: TRBV28
CDR3 protein: CASRSSPPGGSNQPQHF

J gene: TRBJ1-5
V gene: TRBV30
CDR3 protein: CAWSSPGTGGYQPQHF

J gene: TRBJ2-2
V gene: TRBV19
CDR3 protein: CASSILRGQGRTTGELFF

J gene: TRBJ1-2
V gene: TRBV7-2
CDR3 protein: CASSSDRVGGYTF

J gene: TRBJ2-5
V gene: TRBV7-8
CDR3 protein: CASSGEASFGQTQYF

J gene: TRBJ2-1
V gene: TRBV27
CDR3 protein: CASRATSGVYNEQFF

J gene: TRBJ2-1
V gene: TRBV7-8
CDR3 protein: CASSITSGGYNEQFF

J gene: TRBJ2-5
V gene: TRBV5-1
CDR3 protein: CASNLNKETQYF

J gene: TRBJ1-4
V gene: TRBV5-1
CDR3 protein: CASSFLRREKLFF

J gene: TRBJ2-5
V gene: TRBV7-9
CDR3 protein: CASSVRQGASGETQYF

J gene: TRBJ1-5
V gene: TRBV28
CDR3 protein: CASGSGGRPQHF

J gene: TRBJ1-2
V gene: TRBV5-4
CDR3 protein: CASSPPPPRDRGNYGYTF

J gene: TRBJ2-5
V gene: TRBV6-6
CDR3 protein: CASSYTDSLLGETQYF

J gene: TRBJ2-3
V gene: TRBV5-1
CDR3 protein: CASSFLLSTDTQYF

J gene: TRBJ1-2
V gene: TRBV3-1/TRBV3-2
CDR3 protein: CASSPRGGDYGYTF

J gene: TRBJ1-4
V gene: TRBV4-2
CDR3 protein: CASSLPTGREKLFF